A selection of T cell receptor beta chains follows, all from one sample in a study of regulatory T cells in long-lasting Graves disease. TCRdb used MiXCR to reprocess the multiplex PCR reads, holding one entry per CDR3 protein. The table lists roughly 500,000 distinct CDR3 sequences, roughly 13% of them singletons. These data also featured in a second study, about T cells in Graves' hyperthyroidism and ophthalmopathy.

Sequenced material: peripheral blood mononuclear cells (PBMCs), taken at new diagnosis, from a patient treated with antithyroid drugs. The receptors shown here come from a man in his thirties or forties with Graves disease. Both conserved end residues are part of each CDR3. The D gene is left open where the match is weak. Clone sizes are given selectively: once, few, many, or a class where the clone is expanded.

clone_size j_call v_call d_call cdr3_aa cdr3_nt
many TRBJ2-7 TRBV7-2 . CASSLEIAYEQYF TGTGCCAGCAGCTTAGAGATAGCCTACGAGCAGTACTTC
many TRBJ1-2 TRBV12-3/TRBV12-4 . CASSLVLGTDGYTF TGTGCCAGCAGTTTGGTCCTAGGTACCGATGGCTACACCTTC
many TRBJ2-1 TRBV20-1 TRBD2 CSASTSAPRDEQFF TGCAGTGCTAGTACTAGCGCTCCGCGGGATGAGCAGTTCTTC
few TRBJ2-5 TRBV6-2/TRBV6-3 TRBD1 CASSPPGQGWETQYF TGTGCCAGCAGCCCACCGGGACAGGGGTGGGAGACCCAGTACTTC
many TRBJ1-2 TRBV6-1 . CASSQLGYNYGYTF TGTGCCAGCAGCCAACTCGGATACAACTATGGCTACACCTTC
many TRBJ1-1 TRBV12-3/TRBV12-4 . CASRLGTPRGAFF TGTGCCAGCAGACTCGGGACGCCAAGGGGAGCTTTCTTT
. TRBJ2-5 TRBV18 . CASSPQDYYKTQYF TGTGCCAGCTCACCTCAAGACTATTACAAGACCCAGTACTTC
many TRBJ1-4 TRBV6-1 TRBD1 CASSDPGRTGGEKLFF TGTGCCAGCAGCGATCCCGGTCGGACAGGGGGCGAAAAACTGTTTTTT
many TRBJ2-5 TRBV11-2 . CASRALGSKETQYF TGTGCCAGCAGGGCCCTCGGGTCAAAAGAGACCCAGTACTTC
few TRBJ2-5 TRBV5-4 . CASSVFQETQYF TGTGCCAGCAGCGTATTCCAAGAGACCCAGTACTTC
. TRBJ2-1 TRBV27 . CASSLSGSVSQSREFF TGTGCCAGCAGTTTATCGGGATCAGTGTCGCAATCGAGGGAGTTCTTC
many TRBJ2-3 TRBV20-1 TRBD2 CSAQYGGRMGDTQYF TGCAGTGCCCAGTACGGCGGGAGGATGGGAGATACGCAGTATTTT
few TRBJ2-3 TRBV10-3 . CAISERRDTDTQYF TGTGCCATCAGTGAGCGGCGGGATACAGATACGCAGTATTTT
. TRBJ1-4 TRBV5-1 . CASSLGFRGSNNEKLFF TGCGCCAGCAGCTTGGGGTTCAGGGGCAGCAATAATGAAAAACTGTTTTTT
few TRBJ2-5 TRBV6-2/TRBV6-3 TRBD2 CASSYGTSGTKTQYF TGTGCCAGCAGTTACGGGACTAGCGGGACGAAGACCCAGTACTTC
many TRBJ1-4 TRBV5-1 . CASSPWYRVNEKLFF TGCGCCAGCAGCCCCTGGTACAGGGTGAATGAAAAACTGTTTTTT
many TRBJ1-1 TRBV3-1 . CASSRAYQDTTEAFF TGTGCCAGCAGCCGGGCATATCAAGATACCACTGAAGCTTTCTTT
many TRBJ2-1 TRBV5-1 . CASSLAGSGNEQFF TGCGCCAGCAGCTTGGCAGGCAGCGGTAATGAGCAGTTCTTC
many TRBJ2-7 TRBV11-2 TRBD2 CASSSRGAGVRYEQYF TGTGCCAGCAGCTCTCGGGGAGCGGGGGTCCGCTACGAGCAGTACTTC
many TRBJ2-1 TRBV20-1 . CSSRGSSSYNEQFF TGCAGTTCCAGGGGATCGAGCTCCTACAATGAGCAGTTCTTC
. TRBJ1-6 TRBV3-1 . CASSQPGEGFSPLHF TGTGCCAGCAGCCAACCAGGGGAAGGTTTTTCACCCCTCCACTTT
many TRBJ2-1 TRBV5-5 TRBD2 CASSLFLSGRVGEQFF TGTGCCAGCAGCTTGTTCCTGAGCGGGAGGGTGGGTGAGCAGTTCTTC
many TRBJ1-5 TRBV2 TRBD1 CASRSDPTGIGNQPQHF TGTGCCAGCAGATCCGACCCGACAGGGATAGGGAACCAGCCCCAGCATTTT
few TRBJ1-5 TRBV20-1 . CSARDPRSNQPQHF TGCAGTGCTAGAGATCCTAGAAGCAATCAGCCCCAGCATTTT
. TRBJ2-5 TRBV5-1 TRBD2 CASSTGGVETQYF TGCGCCAGCAGCACGGGAGGGGTAGAGACCCAGTACTTC
many TRBJ2-1 TRBV6-2/TRBV6-3 . CASSPSLYEQFF TGTGCCAGCAGTCCCTCTCTTTATGAGCAGTTCTTC
. TRBJ2-1 TRBV19 TRBD2 CASSMLAGASYGQFF TGTGCCAGTAGTATGTTAGCGGGAGCTTCCTATGGGCAGTTCTTC
many TRBJ2-6 TRBV28 . CASRTPGHFSGANVLTF TGTGCCAGCAGAACCCCTGGACATTTCTCTGGGGCCAACGTCCTGACTTTC
few TRBJ2-2 TRBV20-1 TRBD2 CSARDYRSEGLAVGPGELFF TGCAGTGCTAGAGATTACCGCAGCGAGGGACTAGCGGTGGGGCCCGGGGAGCTGTTTTTT